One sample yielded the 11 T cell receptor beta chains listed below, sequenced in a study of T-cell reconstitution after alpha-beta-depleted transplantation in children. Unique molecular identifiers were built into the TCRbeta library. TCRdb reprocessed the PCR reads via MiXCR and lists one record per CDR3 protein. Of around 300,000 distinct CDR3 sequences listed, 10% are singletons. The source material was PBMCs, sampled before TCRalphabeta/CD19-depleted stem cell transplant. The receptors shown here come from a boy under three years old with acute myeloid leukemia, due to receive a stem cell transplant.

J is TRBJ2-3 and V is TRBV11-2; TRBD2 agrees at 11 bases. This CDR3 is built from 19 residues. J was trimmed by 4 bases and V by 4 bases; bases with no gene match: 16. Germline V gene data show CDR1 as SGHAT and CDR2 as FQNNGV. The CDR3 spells CASSSALVASGRSADTQYF. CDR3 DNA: TGTGCCAGCAGCTCCGCCTTAGTGGCTAGCGGGAGGTCGGCAGATACGCAGTATTTT.

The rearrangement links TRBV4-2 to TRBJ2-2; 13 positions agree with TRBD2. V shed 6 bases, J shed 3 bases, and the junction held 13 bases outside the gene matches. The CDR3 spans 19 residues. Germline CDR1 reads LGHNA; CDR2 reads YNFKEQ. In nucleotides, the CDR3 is TGTGCCAGCAGTCTCGTGGGACTAGCGGGACGAAAGGACACCGGGGAGCTGTTTTTT. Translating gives CASSLVGLAGRKDTGELFF.

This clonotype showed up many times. The CDR3 sequence is CASTTGMGNTIYF. Written as DNA, the CDR3 is TGTGCCAGCACGACAGGGATGGGAAACACCATATATTTT. V and J are TRBV7-8 and TRBJ1-3; 7 bases map to TRBD1. The CDR3 has 13 residues. Looked up from germline, CDR1 is SGHVS and CDR2 is FQNEAQ. Trimming cost V 7 bases and J 4 bases; bases outside gene matches: 4.

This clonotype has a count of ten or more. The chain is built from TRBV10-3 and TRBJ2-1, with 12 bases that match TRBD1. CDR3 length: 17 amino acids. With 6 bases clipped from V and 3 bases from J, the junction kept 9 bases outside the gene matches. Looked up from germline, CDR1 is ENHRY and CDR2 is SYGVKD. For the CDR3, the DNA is TGTGCCATCAGCCGGGGACAGGGGGCCCTAGACTACAATGAGCAGTTCTTC. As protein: CAISRGQGALDYNEQFF.

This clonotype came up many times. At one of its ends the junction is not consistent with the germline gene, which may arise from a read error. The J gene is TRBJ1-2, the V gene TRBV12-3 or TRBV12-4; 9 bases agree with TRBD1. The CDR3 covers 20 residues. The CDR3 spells CASSRLATTGGAPCFYGYTF. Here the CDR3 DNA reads TGTGCCAGCAGCCGCCTGGCCACCACAGGGGGCGCCCCCTGTTTCTATGGCTATACCTTC.

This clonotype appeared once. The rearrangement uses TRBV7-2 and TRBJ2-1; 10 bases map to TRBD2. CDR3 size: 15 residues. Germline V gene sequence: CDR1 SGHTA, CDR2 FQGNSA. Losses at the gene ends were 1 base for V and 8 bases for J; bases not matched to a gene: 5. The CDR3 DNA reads TGTGCCAGCAGCTTAGGGGGACTAGCGTTCGATGAGCAGTTCTTC. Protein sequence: CASSLGGLAFDEQFF.

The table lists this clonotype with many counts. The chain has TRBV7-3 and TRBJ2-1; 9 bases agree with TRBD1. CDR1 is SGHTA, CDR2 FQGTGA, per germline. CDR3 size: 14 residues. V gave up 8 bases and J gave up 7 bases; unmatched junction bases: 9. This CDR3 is CASAPHRGLNEQFF. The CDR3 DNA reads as TGTGCCAGCGCCCCTCACAGGGGGCTGAATGAGCAGTTCTTC.

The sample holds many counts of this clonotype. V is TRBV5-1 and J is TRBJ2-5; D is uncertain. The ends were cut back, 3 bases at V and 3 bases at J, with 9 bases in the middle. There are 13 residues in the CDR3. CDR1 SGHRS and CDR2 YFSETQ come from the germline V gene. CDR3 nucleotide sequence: TGCGCCAGCAGCTCCCTTTCCGAAGAGACCCAGTACTTC. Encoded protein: CASSSLSEETQYF.

CDR3 DNA: TGTGCCAGCAGCGGACGACAGGGGGTGCAGTTCTTC. Protein sequence: CASSGRQGVQFF. The gene calls are TRBV7-3 and TRBJ2-1; 9 bases are shared with TRBD1. The CDR3 runs 12 residues. Trimming cost V 5 bases and J 12 bases; bases outside gene matches: 5. Germline V CDR1 and CDR2: SGHTA, FQGTGA.

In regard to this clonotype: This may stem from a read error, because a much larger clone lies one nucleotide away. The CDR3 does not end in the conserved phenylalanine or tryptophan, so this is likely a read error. The chain's CDR3 is CAISVLAGATQYL. In DNA form, the CDR3 reads TGTGCCATCAGTGTCCTAGCGGGGGCGACCCAGTACCTC. The chain couples TRBV10-3 to TRBJ2-5; 10 bases match TRBD2. The germline V gene encodes CDR1 ENHRY and CDR2 SYGVKD. The CDR3 runs to 13 residues. Trimming cost V 4 bases and J 7 bases; bases outside gene matches: 3.

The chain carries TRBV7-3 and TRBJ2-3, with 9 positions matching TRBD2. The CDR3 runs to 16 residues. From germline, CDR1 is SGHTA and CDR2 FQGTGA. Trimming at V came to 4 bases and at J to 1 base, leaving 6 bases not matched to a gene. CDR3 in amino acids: CASSSHRTSGTDTQYF. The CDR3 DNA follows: TGTGCCAGCAGCTCCCACCGGACTAGCGGCACAGATACGCAGTATTTT.